A single sample gave rise to the 25 T cell receptor beta chains below, sequenced in a study of human T cells and chemical hapten exposure. Using its own MiXCR run on the RACE reads, TCRdb lists one record per CDR3 protein. Among tens of thousands of distinct CDR3 sequences, about 10% were seen once, and the ten largest hold around 5%. Time point indicated: patch test 2, 6 weeks after DPC sensitization. As for treatment: therapeutic diphenylcyclopropenone sensitization with weekly scalp DPC. The material sequenced was whole blood, taken in connection with sensitization to the hapten diphenylcyclopropenone (DPC). The source is a woman between 45 and 60 years old with alopecia areata. Some clones in this sample may be carry-over from other donors' samples.

The chain recombines TRBV28 with TRBJ1-2; possible D gene TRBD1, 5 bases. V gave up 8 bases and J gave up 6 bases, with 13 bases separating them. This CDR3 contains 12 residues. The V gene's germline CDR1 is MDHEN and CDR2 SYDVKM. Here the CDR3 reads CASYWGSNGYTF. The CDR3 nucleotides are TGTGCCAGCTATTGGGGGAGTAATGGCTACACCTTC.

The V gene is TRBV28, the J gene TRBJ2-5; 7 nucleotides line up with TRBD1. The CDR3 is 14 residues long. In germline, CDR1 is MDHEN, CDR2 SYDVKM. V lost 4 bases, J lost 2 bases, and 4 bases stayed unmatched. The CDR3, as DNA: TGTGCCAGCAGTTGGGACAGCAGTCAAGAGACCCAGTACTTC. Amino acids: CASSWDSSQETQYF.

At least ten counts were recorded for this clonotype. The chain employs TRBV19 and TRBJ1-5; 7 nucleotides line up with TRBD1. The germline V gene has CDR1 LNHDA and CDR2 SQIVND (reference sequence). The CDR3 sequence is 15 residues long. Trimming cost V 9 bases and J 0 bases; bases outside gene matches: 8. Here the CDR3 DNA reads TGTGCCAGCGACCAGGGACAGATTAGCAATCAGCCCCAGCATTTT. Its protein product is CASDQGQISNQPQHF. Complete variable domain (other parts from reference TRBV19 and TRBJ1-5): DGGITQSPKYLFRKEGQNVTLSCEQNLNHDAMYWYRQDPGQGLRLIYYSQIVNDFQKGDIAEGYSVSREKKESFPLTVTSAQKNPTAFYLCASDQGQISNQPQHFGDGTRLSIL.

This clonotype was seen many times. CDR3 bases: TGCGCCAGCAGCCCTCGTCCGCGGGGCCAAGAGACCCAGTACTTC. This sequence encodes CASSPRPRGQETQYF. V and J are TRBV4-3 and TRBJ2-5, with TRBD2 as a possible D gene (6 bases). Trimming stripped 4 bases from V and 1 base from J, with 13 bases between. The germline gives CDR1 LGHNA, CDR2 YSLEER. This CDR3 has 15 amino acids.

This clonotype was seen ten or more times. V usage is TRBV5-1 and J usage is TRBJ2-3; D call uncertain. Deletions cut 2 bases from V and 5 bases from J, with 3 bases between. Germline assignment: CDR1 SGHRS and CDR2 YFSETQ. The CDR3 is 11 residues long. CDR3 nucleotide sequence: TGCGCCAGCAGCTTCGGAGATACGCAGTATTTT. Residues: CASSFGDTQYF. Together with reference TRBV5-1 and TRBJ2-3, the CDR3 gives the full variable domain: KAGVTQTPRYLIKTRGQQVTLSCSPISGHRSVSWYQQTPGQGLQFLFEYFSETQRNKGNFPGRFSGRQFSNSRSEMNVSTLELGDSALYLCASSFGDTQYFGPGTRLTVL.

As concerns this clonotype: A much larger clone differs from this one at a single base, so this may be a read error. The chain is built from TRBV23-1 and TRBJ2-1; D is perhaps TRBD2 (6 bases). TRBV23-1 is an ORF, and what it does is uncertain. The CDR3 totals 16 residues. CDR3 loop: CANSQSSGSSYNEQFF. As DNA, the CDR3 is TGCGCCAACAGTCAATCATCCGGGAGCTCCTACAATGAGCAGTTCTTC.

This clonotype was seen at least ten times. The chain links TRBV12-3 or TRBV12-4 to TRBJ2-7, with 7 bases lining up with TRBD2. The CDR3 consists of 15 residues. Trimming cost V 6 bases and J 0 bases; bases outside gene matches: 8. Here the CDR3 reads CASSRGLAVSYEQYF. The DNA of the CDR3 is TGTGCCAGCAGCCGAGGGCTAGCGGTCTCCTACGAGCAGTACTTC.

This clonotype was observed many times. The V and J genes are TRBV6-6 and TRBJ2-7, with D tentatively TRBD1 (6 bases). CDR1 is MNHNY and CDR2 is SVGAGI in the germline V gene (reference sequence). The CDR3 has 17 amino acids. V was clipped by 2 bases and J by 0 bases, with 17 bases between them. The DNA of the CDR3 is TGTGCCAGCAGTTACCCACAGACTGGGGGCAACTCCTACGAGCAGTACTTC. This encodes CASSYPQTGGNSYEQYF.

Points on this clonotype: This may be a read error, as it is one base from a much larger clone. The rearrangement joins TRBV19 to TRBJ1-5; D might be TRBD1 (5 bases). The germline CDR1 and CDR2 sequences are LNHDA and SQIVND (reference sequence). The CDR3 consists of 13 residues. The ends were cut back, 10 bases at V and 5 bases at J, with 15 bases in the middle. CDR3 amino acids: CATGDRNDQPQHF. The CDR3 nucleotides read TGTGCCACCGGAGACAGAAACGATCAGCCCCAGCATTTT. Full variable domain (rest looked up from reference TRBV19 and TRBJ1-5): DGGITQSPKYLFRKEGQNVTLSCEQNLNHDAMYWYRQDPGQGLRLIYYSQIVNDFQKGDIAEGYSVSREKKESFPLTVTSAQKNPTAFYLCATGDRNDQPQHFGDGTRLSIL.

This clonotype was picked up many times. V gene TRBV11-2 combines with J gene TRBJ1-2; 7 bases fit TRBD1. Germline-derived CDR1 and CDR2 are SGHAT and FQNNGV. This CDR3 has 16 residues. J lost 4 bases, V lost 3 bases, and 11 bases had no gene match. The CDR3 DNA follows: TGTGCCAGCAGCTTGACAGGGTCCCACCTCACCTATGGCTACACCTTC. It codes for CASSLTGSHLTYGYTF.

The V call is TRBV3-1, the J call TRBJ2-1; the D is unclear. Germline-derived CDR1 and CDR2 are LGHDT and YNNKEL (reference sequence). There are 14 residues in the CDR3. This CDR3 is CVSRRKSSYNEQFF. The CDR3 DNA reads as TGTGTCAGTCGACGGAAAAGCTCCTACAATGAGCAGTTCTTC.

This clonotype has at least ten counts. The chain is built from TRBV2 and TRBJ2-4; weak D call: TRBD1 (6 bases). With 6 bases removed from V and 2 bases from J, the gap between germline ends came to 14 bases. From germline, CDR1 is SNHLY and CDR2 FYNNEI. The CDR3 length is 15 residues. CDR3 DNA sequence: TGTGCCAGCAGACAAGTACAGGGCCCCAAAAACATTCAGTACTTC. Amino acid sequence: CASRQVQGPKNIQYF.

V and J are TRBV30 and TRBJ2-4; D not certain. The CDR3 loop spans 13 amino acids. V dropped 4 bases and J dropped 0 bases, with 7 bases sitting between them. From germline, CDR1 is GTSNPN and CDR2 SVGIG (reference sequence). DNA for the CDR3: TGTGCCTGGAAGGAGCTAGCCAAAAACATTCAGTACTTC. Translated, it gives CAWKELAKNIQYF.

This clonotype was recorded a few times. The rearrangement uses TRBV7-2 and TRBJ2-2; D remains ambiguous. Looked up from germline, CDR1 is SGHTA and CDR2 is FQGNSA. The CDR3 has 14 residues. The ends were cut back, 2 bases at V and 3 bases at J, with 7 bases in the middle. The CDR3 DNA is TGTGCCAGCAGCTTAACACCAGACACCGGGGAGCTGTTTTTT. The encoded protein is CASSLTPDTGELFF.

This clonotype occurred many times. This chain links TRBV5-1 with TRBJ2-7; 8 bases fit TRBD1. CDR3 length equals 15 residues. CDR1 and CDR2 from the germline V gene are SGHRS and YFSETQ. Trimming at V came to 0 bases and at J to 7 bases, leaving 9 bases not matched to a gene. CDR3 loop: CASSLAQGQVSEQYF. CDR3 in DNA: TGCGCCAGCAGCTTGGCCCAGGGACAGGTCTCTGAGCAGTACTTC. The whole variable domain, filled in from reference TRBV5-1 and TRBJ2-7, reads KAGVTQTPRYLIKTRGQQVTLSCSPISGHRSVSWYQQTPGQGLQFLFEYFSETQRNKGNFPGRFSGRQFSNSRSEMNVSTLELGDSALYLCASSLAQGQVSEQYFGPGTRLTVT.

This clonotype was found many times. The chain couples TRBV28 to TRBJ2-3, with a possible D match to TRBD2 (5 bases). This CDR3 comprises 14 residues. V was shortened by 7 bases and J by 1 base, with 12 bases between the two germline ends. Germline-derived CDR1 and CDR2 are MDHEN and SYDVKM. CDR3 region: CASKTSQGTDTQYF. The DNA of the CDR3 is TGTGCCAGCAAAACTAGTCAGGGCACAGATACGCAGTATTTT. Drawing the rest from reference TRBV28 and TRBJ2-3, the complete variable domain is DVKVTQSSRYLVKRTGEKVFLECVQDMDHENMFWYRQDPGLGLRLIYFSYDVKMKEKGDIPEGYSVSREKKERFSLILESASTNQTSMYLCASKTSQGTDTQYFGPGTRLTVL.

In its sample, this clonotype was seen a few times. The V gene is TRBV7-9, the J gene TRBJ2-2, with 7 bases that match TRBD1. Germline CDR1 reads SEHNR; CDR2 reads FQNEAQ (reference sequence). V shed 4 bases, J shed 1 base, and the junction held 9 bases outside the gene matches. The CDR3 has 17 residues. CDR3: CASSSPLDRLNTGELFF. CDR3 DNA: TGTGCCAGCAGCTCCCCCCTGGACAGGTTGAACACCGGGGAGCTGTTTTTT.

This clonotype has ten or more counts. The chain uses TRBV29-1 and TRBJ2-4; 7 positions agree with TRBD1. J lost 3 bases, V lost 6 bases, and 2 bases had no gene match. The CDR3 spans 12 residues. Germline CDR1 reads SQVTM; CDR2 reads ANQGSEA. Here the CDR3 DNA reads TGCAGCGTCCGGGACAGCAAAAACATTCAGTACTTC. It specifies CSVRDSKNIQYF.

The CDR3 loop is CASRPGGGFKPNEQFF. The CDR3 DNA follows: TGTGCCAGCAGGCCTGGGGGGGGCTTCAAACCCAATGAGCAGTTCTTC. The chain uses TRBV6-5 and TRBJ2-1, with D tentatively TRBD2 (7 bases). The CDR3 runs 16 residues. CDR1 is MNHEY and CDR2 is SVGAGI in the germline V gene. V lost 6 bases, J lost 6 bases, and 21 bases lay in between.

In DNA form, the CDR3 reads TGTGCCAGTAGTATAACGGGAGGTCACACCGGGGAGCTGTTTTTT. This codes for CASSITGGHTGELFF. The genes are TRBV19 and TRBJ2-2; 7 positions agree with TRBD2. The trim removed 2 bases at V and 3 bases at J, leaving 3 bases unmatched. This CDR3 comprises 15 residues. The V gene's germline CDR1 is LNHDA and CDR2 SQIVND (reference sequence).

This clonotype was seen many times. This chain joins TRBV2 and TRBJ2-2, with 8 bases fitting TRBD2. The CDR3 totals 16 residues. Germline CDR1 and CDR2: SNHLY and FYNNEI. V lost 6 bases, J lost 3 bases, and 9 bases stayed unmatched. The CDR3 loop reads CASRVGLAGHTGELFF. The CDR3 DNA follows: TGTGCCAGCAGGGTTGGTCTAGCGGGCCACACCGGGGAGCTGTTTTTT.

This clonotype was found many times. The J gene is TRBJ1-2, the V gene TRBV20-1; TRBD1 aligns across 10 bases. Looked up from germline, CDR1 is DFQATT and CDR2 is SNEGSKA (reference sequence). CDR3 length: 15 amino acids. J lost 2 bases, V lost 1 base, and 4 bases had no gene match. For the CDR3, the DNA is TGCAGTGCTAGAGTAGGGGGACAGGGGAACTATGGCTACACCTTC. Protein product: CSARVGGQGNYGYTF.

This clonotype has more than one count but fewer than ten. The chain uses TRBV20-1 and TRBJ2-7, with 9 bases matching TRBD1. Germline V gene lookup returns CDR1 DFQATT and CDR2 SNEGSKA (reference sequence). After removal of 3 bases from V and 0 bases from J, the junction contained 3 bases not matched to a gene. The CDR3 length is 14 residues. CDR3 in DNA: TGCAGTGCTAGTGGGACAGGGAACTCCTACGAGCAGTACTTC. It encodes CSASGTGNSYEQYF.

This clonotype was seen a handful of times. The chain carries TRBV29-1 and TRBJ2-3; the match to TRBD2 covers 9 bases. V trimming: 1 base; J trimming: 2 bases; junction bases outside the gene matches: 10. The CDR3 spans 17 residues. Germline V gene data show CDR1 as SQVTM and CDR2 as ANQGSEA. In DNA, the CDR3 is TGCAGCGTTGAAGTTTTGGCTAGCGGGAAGATCACAGATACGCAGTATTTT. Encoded protein: CSVEVLASGKITDTQYF.

This clonotype was found many times. The genes are TRBV10-2 and TRBJ2-3, with 8 bases fitting TRBD2. CDR3 length equals 14 residues. Germline V CDR1 and CDR2: WSHSY, SAAADI. V gave up 2 bases and J gave up 7 bases; unmatched junction bases: 5. CDR3 sequence: CASSERLAGNTQYF. The CDR3 region has the DNA TGCGCCAGCAGTGAGCGGCTAGCGGGCAATACGCAGTATTTT.